One sample yielded the 27 T cell receptor beta chains listed below, sequenced in a study of blood T cell repertoires in COVID-19. The method was immunoSEQ multiplex PCR; TCRdb's version includes in-frame clones alone and lacks a portion of them. Seen here are some 71,000 clones, roughly four fifths observed once, and the top ten hold roughly 15%. Sequenced sample: peripheral blood. Receptor source: a man aged 45-60 years with COVID-19, enrolled during active disease.

This clone was seen only a few times. This sequence joins TRBV5-4 and TRBJ2-7; TRBD2 might be the D (6 bases). This CDR3 is 15 amino acids long. V lost 0 bases to trimming and J lost 4 bases, with 14 bases between them. The V gene's germline CDR1 is SGHNT and CDR2 YYREEE (reference sequence). CDR3 region: CASSLGAGTFYEQYF. The CDR3 nucleotides read TGTGCCAGCAGCTTGGGGGCAGGGACTTTTTACGAGCAGTACTTC.

On this clone: The sample holds other DNA sequences that translate to the same CDR3. This chain joins TRBV6-5 and TRBJ2-2, with TRBD1 matching over 9 bases. Per germline, CDR1 MNHEY and CDR2 SVGAGI. The CDR3 spans 15 residues. With 6 bases clipped from V and 2 bases from J, the junction kept 4 bases outside the gene matches. The CDR3 coding sequence is TGTGCCAGCAGCCCGGGACAGGGTAACACCGGGGAGCTGTTTTTT. Residues: CASSPGQGNTGELFF.

J is TRBJ2-5 and V is TRBV5-4; maybe TRBD2 (5 bases). CDR1 and CDR2 (germline): SGHNT, YYREEE (reference sequence). With 0 bases removed from V and 5 bases from J, the gap between germline ends came to 8 bases. This CDR3 has 13 amino acids. The CDR3 spells CASSLAGVETQYF. In nucleotides, the CDR3 is TGTGCCAGCAGCTTGGCCGGGGTTGAGACCCAGTACTTC.

The chain couples TRBV6-5 to TRBJ2-1, with D possibly matching TRBD2 (6 bases). The CDR3 contains 15 residues. V lost 0 bases to trimming and J lost 7 bases, with 13 bases between them. CDR1 and CDR2 (germline): MNHEY, SVGAGI. The CDR3 sequence is CASSYSGRETNEQFF. The DNA for the CDR3 is TGTGCCAGCAGTTACTCGGGACGGGAGACAAATGAGCAGTTCTTC.

This rearrangement joins TRBV10-3 to TRBJ2-7, with 8 bases lining up with TRBD2. The germline V gene encodes CDR1 ENHRY and CDR2 SYGVKD. CDR3 length: 14 amino acids. Trimming took 10 bases from V and 0 from J; bases not matched to a gene: 8. The CDR3 bases are TGTGCCACCCAAGAGCGGGGGAGCTCCTACGAGCAGTACTTC. Its protein product is CATQERGSSYEQYF.

The J gene is TRBJ2-1, the V gene TRBV29-1; 10 nucleotides line up with TRBD2. From germline, CDR1 is SQVTM and CDR2 ANQGSEA. The V segment lost 5 bases and the J segment 4 bases; nucleotides outside the gene matches: 2. The CDR3 totals 13 residues. The CDR3 bases are TGCAGCGTTAGGACTAGCGGTTACAATGAGCAGTTCTTC. This translates into CSVRTSGYNEQFF.

The chain has TRBV7-9 and TRBJ2-5; the D gene is possibly TRBD1 (5 bases). The germline CDR1 and CDR2 sequences are SEHNR and FQNEAQ (reference sequence). The CDR3 contains 13 residues. The V gene lost 3 bases and the J gene lost 6 bases, with 11 bases spanning the gap. The CDR3 loop reads CASSFSGWQTQYF. The DNA for the CDR3 is TGTGCCAGCAGCTTTTCAGGGTGGCAGACCCAGTACTTC.

The genes are TRBV10-3 and TRBJ2-3; 8 bases match TRBD2. Germline V gives CDR1 ENHRY, CDR2 SYGVKD. V trimming: 0 bases; J trimming: 3 bases; junction bases outside the gene matches: 8. The CDR3 loop spans 17 amino acids. Written as DNA, the CDR3 is TGTGCCATCAGTGAGTCGCTAGTAGCGGGGCAAACAGATACGCAGTATTTT. Encoded protein: CAISESLVAGQTDTQYF.

The chain is built from TRBV25-1 and TRBJ2-3; D uncertain. Germline V gene data show CDR1 as MGHDK and CDR2 as SYGVNS. This CDR3 spans 12 amino acids. V shed 6 bases and J shed 2 bases, with 6 bases lying between them. In DNA, the CDR3 is TGTGCCAGCAGCCAGGACACAGATACGCAGTATTTT. This codes for CASSQDTDTQYF.

The genes are TRBV3-1 (or the pseudogene TRBV3-2) and TRBJ1-3; 7 bases agree with TRBD1. Looked up from germline, CDR1 is LGHDT and CDR2 is YNNKEL (reference sequence). V was pared by 4 bases and J by 3 bases, with 6 bases of the junction left unmatched. The CDR3 length is 15 residues. The CDR3 region is CASSLQGDGGNTIYF. CDR3 coding DNA: TGTGCCAGCAGCCTCCAGGGGGATGGTGGAAACACCATATATTTT.

The CDR3 bases are TGCGCCAGCAGCCAAGATCTGGGGCGGGGAGGCACAGATACGCAGTATTTT. Its translation is CASSQDLGRGGTDTQYF. The rearrangement joins TRBV4-1 to TRBJ2-3, with D tentatively TRBD2 (6 bases). Trimming left V 0 bases short and J 1 base short, with 14 bases between. The CDR3 has 17 residues. Germline V gene sequence: CDR1 MGHRA, CDR2 YSYEKL.

In DNA form, the CDR3 reads TGCGCCAGCAGCCAAGTGCGGGGCGGGAGTCAGCCCCAGCATTTT. This encodes CASSQVRGGSQPQHF. The chain carries TRBV4-1 and TRBJ1-5; possible D gene TRBD1, 5 bases. The germline V gene encodes CDR1 MGHRA and CDR2 YSYEKL. With 1 base removed from V and 6 bases from J, the gap between germline ends came to 13 bases. This CDR3 comprises 15 residues.

The rearrangement uses TRBV18 and TRBJ1-5, with 7 bases matching TRBD1. V was pared by 2 bases and J by 5 bases, with 9 bases of the junction left unmatched. CDR3 length equals 16 residues. Germline CDR1 KGHSH, CDR2 LQKENI. The CDR3 sequence is CASSPGATGYYQPQHF. DNA for the CDR3: TGTGCCAGCTCACCAGGCGCGACAGGGTATTATCAGCCCCAGCATTTT.

The count of this clone is one. The rearrangement links TRBV6-4 to TRBJ2-2; 7 bases are shared with TRBD1. The length of the CDR3 is 12 residues. CDR1 and CDR2 (germline): MRHNA, SNTAGT. With V trimmed by 7 bases and J by 8 bases, 4 bases remained unmatched. CDR3 region: CASITRGGELFF. CDR3 coding DNA: TGTGCCAGCATAACCAGGGGGGGGGAGCTGTTTTTT.

V gene TRBV5-4 combines with J gene TRBJ2-4; D gene unclear. Trimming cost V 3 bases and J 8 bases, with 21 bases left between them. CDR3 length: 16 amino acids. The V gene's germline CDR1 is SGHNT and CDR2 YYREEE (reference sequence). The CDR3 protein is CASSSRPIRGEDIQYF. CDR3 DNA: TGTGCCAGCAGCTCTCGTCCAATCAGAGGTGAGGACATTCAGTACTTC.

This chain connects TRBV7-9 to TRBJ2-7; the match to TRBD1 covers 9 bases. The V and J ends lost 2 bases and 6 bases, in that order; junction bases with no gene match: 5. CDR3 length: 14 residues. Germline V gives CDR1 SEHNR, CDR2 FQNEAQ (reference sequence). CDR3 in amino acids: CASSLSGQGGEQYF. CDR3 nucleotides: TGTGCCAGCAGCTTATCGGGACAGGGCGGCGAGCAGTACTTC.

The chain has TRBV3-1 (or the pseudogene TRBV3-2) and TRBJ2-7, with 7 bases fitting TRBD1. Germline V gene lookup returns CDR1 LGHDT and CDR2 YNNKEL (reference sequence). The CDR3 is made up of 14 amino acids. With 4 bases clipped from V and 0 bases from J, the junction kept 3 bases outside the gene matches. The DNA of the CDR3 is TGTGCCAGCAGCCTGACAGGGACCTCCTACGAGCAGTACTTC. Translation gives CASSLTGTSYEQYF.

The rearrangement links TRBV19 to TRBJ1-2, with 8 bases matching TRBD1. The CDR3 extends over 14 amino acids. CDR1 and CDR2 from the germline V gene are LNHDA and SQIVND (reference sequence). J was trimmed by 5 bases and V by 5 bases; bases with no gene match: 7. CDR3 protein: CASSRGQGLYGYTF. CDR3 sequence (DNA): TGTGCCAGTAGTCGAGGACAGGGATTGTATGGCTACACCTTC.

Judged by abundance, this clone is medium-sized. The chain couples TRBV11-2 to TRBJ1-5, with a tentative D call TRBD1 (6 bases). The CDR3 covers 13 residues. Looked up from germline, CDR1 is SGHAT and CDR2 is FQNNGV. V was shortened by 3 bases and J by 7 bases, with 10 bases between the two germline ends. CDR3: CASSFGGAQPQHF. The CDR3 nucleotides are TGTGCCAGCAGCTTCGGGGGGGCACAGCCCCAGCATTTT.

The chain couples TRBV3-1 (or the pseudogene TRBV3-2) to TRBJ1-6; tentative D call: TRBD1 (5 bases). The V gene's germline CDR1 is LGHDT and CDR2 YNNKEL (reference sequence). Trimming removed 4 bases at V and 5 bases at J, with 9 bases between. The CDR3 contains 14 residues. Written as DNA, the CDR3 is TGTGCCAGCAGCCCTCAGGGAAATAATTCACCCCTCCACTTT. Amino acids: CASSPQGNNSPLHF.

The CDR3 DNA reads TGTGCCAGCAGCCCGACAGGGTCACGGGGCTACACCTTC. This gives the protein CASSPTGSRGYTF. The chain recombines TRBV27 with TRBJ1-2, with TRBD1 matching over 7 bases. The V gene's germline CDR1 is MNHEY and CDR2 SMNVEV (reference sequence). The V segment lost 6 bases and the J segment 8 bases; nucleotides outside the gene matches: 9. The CDR3 runs 13 residues.

V usage is TRBV4-2 and J usage is TRBJ2-3, with TRBD2 matching over 7 bases. CDR3 size: 16 residues. V shed 3 bases and J 0 bases; nucleotides not matched to a gene: 6. Germline V CDR1 and CDR2: LGHNA, YNFKEQ. The CDR3 is CASSQGGGRSTDTQYF. The CDR3 DNA follows: TGTGCCAGCAGCCAGGGGGGGGGACGTAGCACAGATACGCAGTATTTT.

The chain uses TRBV5-4 and TRBJ2-5; 14 bases match TRBD2. The CDR3 is 19 residues long. Germline CDR1 reads SGHNT; CDR2 reads YYREEE (reference sequence). Trimming at V came to 0 bases and at J to 2 bases, leaving 9 bases not matched to a gene. CDR3 in amino acids: CASSLARTSGGPGQETQYF. The CDR3, as DNA: TGTGCCAGCAGCTTGGCTAGGACTAGCGGGGGGCCGGGGCAAGAGACCCAGTACTTC.

This chain links TRBV7-8 with TRBJ2-7, with D possibly TRBD1 on 6 matching bases. Trimming shortened V by 1 base and J by 6 bases, and 7 bases separated the two germline ends. This CDR3 region has 12 residues. Germline V gives CDR1 SGHVS, CDR2 FQNEAQ. CDR3 protein: CASSLDRAEQYF. In nucleotides, the CDR3 is TGTGCCAGCAGCTTAGACAGGGCCGAGCAGTACTTC. Looking up the rest from reference TRBV7-8 and TRBJ2-7 gives the full variable domain: GAGVSQSPRYKVAKRGQDVALRCDPISGHVSLFWYQQALGQGPEFLTYFQNEAQLDKSGLPSDRFFAERPEGSVSTLKIQRTQQEDSAVYLCASSLDRAEQYFGPGTRLTVT.

This clone was picked up a small number of times. This sequence joins TRBV6-4 and TRBJ2-2, with 9 positions matching TRBD2. V shed 0 bases and J 4 bases; nucleotides not matched to a gene: 3. CDR3 length: 16 residues. Germline V gene lookup returns CDR1 MRHNA and CDR2 SNTAGT. This chain's CDR3 is CASSDSAGGPTGELFF. In DNA form, the CDR3 reads TGTGCCAGCAGTGACTCGGCGGGGGGGCCCACCGGGGAGCTGTTTTTT.

The CDR3 loop reads CASSLAGLTYEQYF. For the CDR3, the DNA is TGTGCCAGCAGCTTAGCTGGACTAACCTACGAGCAGTACTTC. The gene calls are TRBV7-8 and TRBJ2-7; D is perhaps TRBD2 (6 bases). CDR3 length: 14 residues. The V end lost 0 bases, the J end lost 2 bases, and 8 bases lay between the germline ends. Per the germline V gene, CDR1 is SGHVS and CDR2 is FQNEAQ.

This clone turned up a few times. The rearrangement uses TRBV6-1 and TRBJ2-7; the D gene is possibly TRBD2 (7 bases). The CDR3 runs to 14 residues. Germline values: CDR1 MNHNS, CDR2 SASEGT. The germline V and J ends were trimmed by 4 bases and 5 bases, with 15 bases remaining between them. This chain's CDR3 is CASSGRGGLHEQYF. CDR3 in DNA: TGTGCCAGCAGTGGGCGCGGGGGCCTCCACGAGCAGTACTTC.